These T cell receptor beta chains were read from a single sample in a study of spatial heterogeneity in lung cancer. One entry per CDR3 protein, called by TCRdb with MiXCR from the 5' RACE reads. The profile shows under 150,000 distinct CDR3 sequences, approximately 10% of them singletons. The sequenced sample was PBMCs, obtained at follow-up. Receptors were obtained from a female donor with early-stage non-small cell lung cancer. Each CDR3 is given with its conserved first and last residue. A D gene is named only where the DNA matches it firmly. Clone size is shown for a subset of rows, as once, few, many or a class of expanded clone.

TRBV5-1	many	TRBD1	TRBJ2-1	TGCGCCAGCATTGGGACAGGGGACAATGAGCAGTTCTTC	CASIGTGDNEQFF
TRBV27	few	TRBD1	TRBJ1-1	TGTGCCAGCAGAGCGGGACAGGGCATCACTGAAGCTTTCTTT	CASRAGQGITEAFF
TRBV29-1	NA	NA	TRBJ1-2	TGCAGCGTTGTGGCATTAACTGGAGCTGGCTACACCTTC	CSVVALTGAGYTF
TRBV19	few	TRBD1	TRBJ1-2	TGTGCCAGTCGGACAGGGTTCTTCTATGGCTACACCTTC	CASRTGFFYGYTF
TRBV7-9	NA	TRBD2	TRBJ2-1	TGTGCCAGCAGACGTTTGGCCCTAGCGGGAGGTAATGAGCAGTTCTTC	CASRRLALAGGNEQFF
TRBV12-3/TRBV12-4	NA	NA	TRBJ1-6	TGTGCCGGCAGCTTGCATAGGGACTCACCCCTCCACTTT	CAGSLHRDSPLHF
TRBV15	NA	NA	TRBJ1-1	TGTGCCACCAGCAGAGTTGCCCCGACCCTCACTGAAGCTTTCTTT	CATSRVAPTLTEAFF
TRBV5-1	many	NA	TRBJ2-3	TGCGCCAGCAGCTTGTATGCAGATACGCAGTATTTT	CASSLYADTQYF
TRBV29-1	NA	NA	TRBJ1-6	TGCAGCGTTGAAACTATCTCGGGGCTCCCTAACAATTCACCCCTCCACTTT	CSVETISGLPNNSPLHF
TRBV5-6	NA	NA	TRBJ2-7	TGTGCCAGCATCTATGGGACTTTTGCGCAGTACGAGCAGTACTTC	CASIYGTFAQYEQYF
TRBV27	few	TRBD2	TRBJ2-3	TGTGCCACCTCAGGAGCGGGAAGGAGCACAGATACGCAGTATTTT	CATSGAGRSTDTQYF
TRBV27	many	NA	TRBJ1-1	TGTGCCAGCAGTTTAAGGCAGACAGGAACTGAAGCTTTCTTT	CASSLRQTGTEAFF
TRBV10-3	many	NA	TRBJ2-7	TGTGCCATCGCTGGGGCCGGGGGAACAGAGCAGTACTTC	CAIAGAGGTEQYF
TRBV23-1	NA	TRBD2	TRBJ2-1	TGCGCCAGCAGTCAATCTATAACTAGCGGGCCGACCTACAATGAGCAGTTCTTC	CASSQSITSGPTYNEQFF
TRBV20-1	NA	NA	TRBJ1-5	TGCAGTGCTAGTGGTGGTAGGAGCAATCAGCCCCAGCATTTT	CSASGGRSNQPQHF
TRBV30	few	NA	TRBJ1-5	TGTGCCTGGAGTCCACAGGGACGGCAGCCCCAGCATTTT	CAWSPQGRQPQHF
TRBV10-3	few	TRBD2	TRBJ2-4	TGTGCCATCAGTGAGTCCAGTTTCGCGGGAGGGCCCCAGGGCATTCAGTACTTC	CAISESSFAGGPQGIQYF
TRBV20-1	few	NA	TRBJ2-1	TGCAGTGCTAGAGATATGGATAGTATTTGGGGGGCAAGGAATGAGCAGTTCTTC	CSARDMDSIWGARNEQFF
TRBV7-9	NA	NA	TRBJ1-2	TGTGCCAGCAGCTTAGCAGGAAGGGCCCTTGGCTACACCTTC	CASSLAGRALGYTF
TRBV3-1	few	NA	TRBJ2-2	TGTGCCAGCAGCCAACCTATGAACACCGGGGAGCTGTTTTTT	CASSQPMNTGELFF
TRBV28	NA	NA	TRBJ2-6	TGTGCCAGCAGTAGAAATCCTGGGGCCAACGTCCTGACTTTC	CASSRNPGANVLTF
TRBV5-6	NA	NA	TRBJ2-6	TGTGCCAGCAGCACTAGCTCTGGGGCCAACGTCCTGACTTTC	CASSTSSGANVLTF
TRBV11-3	few	NA	TRBJ2-5	TGTGCCAGCAGCTTAGTTGTGGAGACCCAGTACTTC	CASSLVVETQYF
TRBV7-9	few	NA	TRBJ1-2	TGTGCCAGCAGCGTTGTTAGAAATGGCTACACCTTC	CASSVVRNGYTF
TRBV19	NA	TRBD1	TRBJ1-5	TGTGCCAGTAGTCCTCGGACAGGAAAACTAATTTATAGCAATCAGCCCCAGCATTTT	CASSPRTGKLIYSNQPQHF
TRBV6-2/TRBV6-3	NA	TRBD1	TRBJ1-2	TGTGCCAGCCAATTCGCCGACAGGGTATCTGGCTACACCTTC	CASQFADRVSGYTF
TRBV20-1	NA	NA	TRBJ1-2	TGCAGTGCGAGAGGCGACAGTTATGGCTACACCTTC	CSARGDSYGYTF
TRBV24-1	NA	NA	TRBJ2-3	TGTGCCACCAAACCGACAGGAAGCACAGATACGCAGTATTTT	CATKPTGSTDTQYF
TRBV6-2/TRBV6-3	few	NA	TRBJ1-2	TGTGCCAGCAGTCGGGAGGAGCGCTATGGCTACACCTTC	CASSREERYGYTF
TRBV28	few	TRBD2	TRBJ2-5	TGTGCCAGCAGCATACGCGGGGGGGAACAAGAGACCCAGTACTTC	CASSIRGGEQETQYF
TRBV5-1	NA	NA	TRBJ1-4	TGCGCCAGCAGTATCGGCCTGGGGGAAAAACTGTTTTTT	CASSIGLGEKLFF
TRBV7-9	NA	TRBD2	TRBJ2-7	TGTGCCAGCAGCTTTCGCGGGAGCTCCTACGAGCAGTACTTC	CASSFRGSSYEQYF
TRBV11-2	many	NA	TRBJ2-7	TGTGCCAGCAGCTTCGGGTCAGGGGATAGATACGAGCAGTACTTC	CASSFGSGDRYEQYF
TRBV29-1	few	TRBD2	TRBJ2-3	TGCAGCTGCGCTAGCGGGAGAACTAGCACAGATACGCAGTATTTT	CSCASGRTSTDTQYF
TRBV24-1	many	NA	TRBJ2-5	TGTGCCACCAGTGATTTGAAGACAGGAGAGACCCAGTACTTC	CATSDLKTGETQYF
TRBV15	few	NA	TRBJ1-6	TGTGCCACCAGCAGAGATATGGTCAATTCACCCCTCCACTTT	CATSRDMVNSPLHF
TRBV2	few	NA	TRBJ2-4	TGTGCCAGCAGCCTTCTAGGAGGGCAAAACATTCAGTACTTC	CASSLLGGQNIQYF
TRBV18	many	NA	TRBJ1-1	TGTGCCAGCCGGAGGGAAACTGAAGCTTTCTTT	CASRRETEAFF
TRBV6-2/TRBV6-3	few	NA	TRBJ1-2	TGTGCCAGCAGTTACAGTGGGGCGCCGGGCTACACCTTC	CASSYSGAPGYTF
TRBV12-3/TRBV12-4	NA	NA	TRBJ2-3	TGTGCCAGCAGCCCGCGTCGGGACACGCAGTATTTT	CASSPRRDTQYF
TRBV19	many	NA	TRBJ1-5	TGTGCCAGTAGTATACAGGTGGGCAATCAGCCCCAGCATTTT	CASSIQVGNQPQHF
TRBV6-2/TRBV6-3	few	TRBD2	TRBJ2-1	TGTGCCAGCAGTAAGGGACTAGCGGGAGGTGATGCTGAGCAGTTCTTC	CASSKGLAGGDAEQFF